This T cell receptor beta chain was found in a study of shared clonotypes between healthy human individuals. Turning to the study itself: CD4 naive cells filled three plates per donor, CD4 memory three, CD8 naive two and CD8 memory one.

Concerning this clone itself: Its antigen is currently unknown.

Samples underwent the assay at deep level. The method was immunoSEQ multiplex PCR; TCRdb's version includes in-frame clones alone and lacks a portion of them. The sample shows approximately 2.3 million clones, just over 90% of them seen only once. Study-level findings and limits: Clonotypes not shared had lower generation probabilities than those common to all four donors. Clonotype sharing among donors, it was expected, would be affected by sequencing depth.

This CDR3 comprises 15 residues. Germline V gene sequence: CDR1 SGHVS, CDR2 FQNEAQ. Trimming took 0 bases from V and 5 from J, leaving 11 bases between them. Sequencing was done on a sample of naive CD4+ T cells from PBMCs. As to subset: CD45RA+ positively selected. This TCR was sampled from a man aged 18 to 29 in good health. Some clones in this sample may be carry-over from other donors' samples. The chain has TRBV7-8 and TRBJ1-5; D gene ambiguous. The chain's CDR3 is CASSLAGRGDQPQHF. The CDR3 DNA reads TGTGCCAGCAGCTTAGCTGGGCGCGGGGATCAGCCCCAGCATTTT.